This TCR beta chain was recorded in a study of CD8+ T cells in alopecia areata. Study-level findings and limits: Both scalp clonality and the expanded CD8+ clones among the top 100 showed a significant decrease with tofacitinib. In patients, TCRs were shared less clearly than in mice, and HLA may possibly be involved.

In the case of this clone: Its specificity is not known.

Treatment reported: oral pan-JAK inhibitor, 5-10 mg twice daily. Reverse transcribed after extraction, RNA yielded cDNA as the sequencing template. The assay was immunoSEQ multiplex PCR, and TCRdb's table has in-frame clones only and misses some. The table lists 150,000 to 250,000 clones, about three fifths of them singletons. The ends lost 7 bases at V and 9 bases at J; junction bases unmatched: 10. The CDR3 has 14 amino acids. CDR1 is SNHLY, CDR2 FYNNEI, per germline. The rearrangement uses TRBV2 and TRBJ2-1; 9 bases fit TRBD2. The receptor was derived from a human donor with alopecia areata. The specimen comprised CD4+ T cells sorted from blood, sampled at week 4, from a patient treated with tofacitinib. CDR3 residues: CASNYLREGGEQFF. The CDR3 nucleotides are TGTGCCAGCAACTATCTGCGGGAGGGGGGTGAGCAGTTCTTC.